Listed here is a single T cell receptor beta chain. What it binds is unknown. Specified time point: pre-treatment sample, taken before nivolumab and TIL therapy. The source of the sample is a study of TIL therapy for anti-PD-1-resistant metastatic lung cancer. The wider study: Tumor harvest preceded PD-1/PD-L1 blockade, followed by nivolumab treatment.

Study-level findings and limits: This highly selected cohort may not generalize to typical lung cancer patients.

The libraries were made with immunoSEQ v3. Sequencing depth was 1.9 million or so read pairs for survey level, about 5-6.5 million for deep. TCRdb's table, derived via immunoSEQ multiplex PCR, lists solely in-frame clones and lacks some. The profile covers approximately 45,000 clones, with 70% to 80% appearing a single time and about 16% taken by the ten largest. The TCR sequence derives from a man aged 65 to 79 with non-small cell lung cancer. The material was blood, obtained at baseline.

The CDR3 loop reads CASSVATGEQYF. CDR3 DNA: TGTGCCAGCTCCGTAGCGACAGGGGAGCAGTACTTC. The V and J genes are TRBV18 and TRBJ2-7; 7 bases map to TRBD1. V gave up 6 bases and J gave up 7 bases; unmatched junction bases: 6. CDR1 and CDR2 (germline): KGHSH, LQKENI. The CDR3 contains 12 residues.